The T cell receptor (beta chain) under discussion was sequenced for a study of T cell responses to AZD1222 COVID-19 vaccine. TCRdb's copy holds only in-frame clones and misses some; the assay was immunoSEQ multiplex PCR. The data show approximately 150,000 clones, around 84% seen once. Study-wide results and caveats: Increased Spike-specific TCR breadth and depth were observed after two AZD1222 doses. The donor cohort was predominantly white British with a female majority, and clonal diversity may have been underestimated. Repertoires in all cases were sampled only once the peak T cell response had passed.

A note on this clone: Its specificity is not known.

The CDR3 is 12 amino acids. Germline V CDR1 and CDR2: LNHDA, SQIVND (reference sequence). V was cut by 6 bases and J by 8 bases, with 13 bases left in between. The sample was peripheral blood, taken 28 days after the second AZD1222 dose. The receptor comes from an adult who received the AZD1222 COVID-19 vaccine. The chain has TRBV19 and TRBJ1-2; D perhaps matches TRBD1 (5 bases). Written as DNA, the CDR3 is TGTGCCAGTAGGAAGGGGTCGCGGGGCTACACCTTC. It is translated as CASRKGSRGYTF.